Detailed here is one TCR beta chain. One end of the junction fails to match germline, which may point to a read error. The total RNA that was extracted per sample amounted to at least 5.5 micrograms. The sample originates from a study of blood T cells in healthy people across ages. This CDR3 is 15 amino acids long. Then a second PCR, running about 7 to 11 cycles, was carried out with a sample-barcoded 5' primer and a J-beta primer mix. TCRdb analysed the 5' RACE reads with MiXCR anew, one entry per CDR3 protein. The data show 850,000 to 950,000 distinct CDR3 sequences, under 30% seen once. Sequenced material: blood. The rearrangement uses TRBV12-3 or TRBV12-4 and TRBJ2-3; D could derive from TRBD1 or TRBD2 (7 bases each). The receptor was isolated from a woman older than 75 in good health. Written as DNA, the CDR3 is TGTGCCAGCAGACGACAGGGAGGGGCAGGAGATGCGCAGTATTTT. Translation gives CASRRQGGAGDAQYF.